Here is one T cell receptor (beta chain) with its context. As originally analysed: The assay estimated nucleated cells by amplifying reference gene primers. Sequenced by immunoSEQ multiplex PCR; TCRdb stores in-frame clones only, minus some. That table supplies the V and J calls and clone size; D and trimming were determined from the DNA. The sample has 400,000 to 500,000 clones; 80% to 90% are singletons. This entry belongs to a study of blood T cell repertoires in COVID-19. Study context: COVID-19 samples, acute and convalescent, were from the United States, Italy and Spain. T cells, B-cell-depleted T cells, or PBMCs supplied cDNA or gDNA.

The clonotype originates from a woman aged 25 to 39 with active or convalescent COVID-19. Sequenced material: peripheral blood.

This CDR3 reads CASSYVQGAGQPQHF. CDR3 nucleotide sequence: TGTGCCAGCAGTTATGTACAGGGGGCGGGGCAGCCCCAGCATTTT. The V call is TRBV6-5, the J call TRBJ1-5; 9 nucleotides align to TRBD1. The length of the CDR3 is 15 residues. The trim removed 3 bases at V and 7 bases at J, leaving 7 bases unmatched. Germline V gives CDR1 MNHEY, CDR2 SVGAGI.